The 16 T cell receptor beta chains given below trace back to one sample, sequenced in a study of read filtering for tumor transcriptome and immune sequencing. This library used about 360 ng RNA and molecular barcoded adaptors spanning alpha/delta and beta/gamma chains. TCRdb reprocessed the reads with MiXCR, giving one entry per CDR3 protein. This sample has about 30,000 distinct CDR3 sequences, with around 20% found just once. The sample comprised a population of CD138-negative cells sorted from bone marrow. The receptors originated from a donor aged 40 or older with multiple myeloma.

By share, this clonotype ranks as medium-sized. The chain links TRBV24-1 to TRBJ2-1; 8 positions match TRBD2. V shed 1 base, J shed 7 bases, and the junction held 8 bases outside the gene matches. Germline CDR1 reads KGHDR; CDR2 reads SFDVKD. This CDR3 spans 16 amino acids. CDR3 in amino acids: CATSDFTAGARNEQFF. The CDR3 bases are TGTGCCACCAGTGATTTTACAGCGGGAGCACGGAATGAGCAGTTCTTC.

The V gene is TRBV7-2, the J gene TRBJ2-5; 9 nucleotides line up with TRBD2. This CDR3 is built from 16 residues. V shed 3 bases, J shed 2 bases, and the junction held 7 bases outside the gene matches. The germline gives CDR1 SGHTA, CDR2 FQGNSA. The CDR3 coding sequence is TGTGCCAGCAGCTTGTCTAGCGGGGATAGGCAAGAGACCCAGTACTTC. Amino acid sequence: CASSLSSGDRQETQYF.

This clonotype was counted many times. CDR3 amino acids: CASSEWRGRAGELFF. The CDR3 nucleotides read TGTGCCAGCAGTGAATGGAGGGGGCGGGCCGGGGAGCTGTTTTTT. The rearrangement links TRBV6-1 to TRBJ2-2; tentatively, D is TRBD1 (7 bases). The CDR3 contains 15 residues. V lost 2 bases and J lost 6, with 13 bases in between. Germline lookup yields CDR1 MNHNS and CDR2 SASEGT.

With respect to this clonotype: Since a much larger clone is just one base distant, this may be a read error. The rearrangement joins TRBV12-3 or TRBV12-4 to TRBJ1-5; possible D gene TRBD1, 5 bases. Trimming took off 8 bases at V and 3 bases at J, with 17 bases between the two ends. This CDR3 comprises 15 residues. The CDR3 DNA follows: TGTGCCAGCGGTTCCCACCTCAGGGTCAATCAGCCCCAGCATTTT. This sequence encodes CASGSHLRVNQPQHF.

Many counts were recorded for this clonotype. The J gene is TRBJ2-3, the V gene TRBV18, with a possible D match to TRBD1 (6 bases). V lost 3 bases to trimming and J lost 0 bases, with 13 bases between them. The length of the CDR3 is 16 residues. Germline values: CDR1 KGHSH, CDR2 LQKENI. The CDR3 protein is CASSPVPGHSTDTQYF. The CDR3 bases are TGTGCCAGCTCACCCGTCCCGGGACACAGCACAGATACGCAGTATTTT. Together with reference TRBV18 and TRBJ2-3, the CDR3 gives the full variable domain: NAGVMQNPRHLVRRRGQEARLRCSPMKGHSHVYWYRQLPEEGLKFMVYLQKENIIDESGMPKERFSAEFPKEGPSILRIQQVVRGDSAAYFCASSPVPGHSTDTQYFGPGTRLTVL.

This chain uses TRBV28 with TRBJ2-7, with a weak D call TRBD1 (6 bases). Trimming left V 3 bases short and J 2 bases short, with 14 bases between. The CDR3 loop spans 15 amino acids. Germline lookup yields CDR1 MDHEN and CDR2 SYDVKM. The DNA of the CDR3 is TGTGCCAGCAGTTTCTCCCGAACAGGGCCCTACGAGCAGTACTTC. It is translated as CASSFSRTGPYEQYF. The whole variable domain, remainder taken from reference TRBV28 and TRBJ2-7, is DVKVTQSSRYLVKRTGEKVFLECVQDMDHENMFWYRQDPGLGLRLIYFSYDVKMKEKGDIPEGYSVSREKKERFSLILESASTNQTSMYLCASSFSRTGPYEQYFGPGTRLTVT.

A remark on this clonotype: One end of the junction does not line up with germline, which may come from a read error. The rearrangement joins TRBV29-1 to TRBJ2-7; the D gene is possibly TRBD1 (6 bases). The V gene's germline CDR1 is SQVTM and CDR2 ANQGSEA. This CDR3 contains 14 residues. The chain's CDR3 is CTVEGAGESHEQYF. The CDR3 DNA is TGCACCGTTGAAGGCGCAGGGGAAAGCCACGAGCAGTACTTC.

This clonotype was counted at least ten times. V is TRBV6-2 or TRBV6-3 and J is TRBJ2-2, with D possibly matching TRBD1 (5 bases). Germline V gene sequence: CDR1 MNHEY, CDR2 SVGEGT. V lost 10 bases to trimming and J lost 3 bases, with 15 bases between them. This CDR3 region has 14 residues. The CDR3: CATFRQRDTGELFF. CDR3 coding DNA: TGTGCCACCTTTCGACAGCGTGACACCGGGGAGCTGTTTTTT.

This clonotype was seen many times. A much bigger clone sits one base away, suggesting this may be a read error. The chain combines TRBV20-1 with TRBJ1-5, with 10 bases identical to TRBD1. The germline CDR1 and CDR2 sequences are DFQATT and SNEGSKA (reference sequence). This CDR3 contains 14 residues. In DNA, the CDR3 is TGCAGTGCGCAGACAGGGGGCGGCAATCAGCCCCAGCGTTTT. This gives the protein CSAQTGGGNQPQRF.

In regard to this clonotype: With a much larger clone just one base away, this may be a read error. The CDR3 protein is CANSYIPRGKLAKNIQYF. The CDR3 DNA reads TGTGCCAACAGTTACATCCCGCGGGGGAAACTAGCCAAAAACATTCAGTACTTC. J is TRBJ2-4 and V is TRBV6-2 or TRBV6-3, with 7 bases aligning to TRBD2. This CDR3 region has 18 residues. Germline CDR1 is MNHEY and CDR2 is SVGEGT.

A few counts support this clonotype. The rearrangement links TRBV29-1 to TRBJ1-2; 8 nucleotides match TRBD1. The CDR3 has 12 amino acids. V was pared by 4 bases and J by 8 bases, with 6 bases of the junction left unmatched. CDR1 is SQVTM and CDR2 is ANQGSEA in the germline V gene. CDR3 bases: TGCAGCGTTGGGGGGACAGGATCCGGCTACACCTTC. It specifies CSVGGTGSGYTF.

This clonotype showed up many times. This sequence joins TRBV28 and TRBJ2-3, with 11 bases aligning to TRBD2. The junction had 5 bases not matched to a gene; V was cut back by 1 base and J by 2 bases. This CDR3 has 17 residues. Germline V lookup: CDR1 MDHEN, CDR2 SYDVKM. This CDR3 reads CASSLYGTSGHTDTQYF. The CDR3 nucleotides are TGTGCCAGCAGTTTATATGGGACTAGCGGACACACAGATACGCAGTATTTT.

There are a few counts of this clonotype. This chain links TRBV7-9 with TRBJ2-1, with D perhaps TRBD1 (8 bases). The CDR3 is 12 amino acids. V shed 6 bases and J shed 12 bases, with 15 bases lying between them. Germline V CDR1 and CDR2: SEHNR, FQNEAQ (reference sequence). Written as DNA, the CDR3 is TGTGCCAGCAGACAGGGGGGGGTAGCGCAGTTCTTC. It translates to CASRQGGVAQFF.

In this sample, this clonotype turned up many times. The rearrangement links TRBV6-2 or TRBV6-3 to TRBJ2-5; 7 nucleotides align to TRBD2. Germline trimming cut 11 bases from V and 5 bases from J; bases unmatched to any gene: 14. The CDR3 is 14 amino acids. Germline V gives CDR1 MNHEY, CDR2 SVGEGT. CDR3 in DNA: TGTGCCTCCTCGCGGGCGGGGGAGGTGGAGACCCAGTACTTC. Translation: CASSRAGEVETQYF.

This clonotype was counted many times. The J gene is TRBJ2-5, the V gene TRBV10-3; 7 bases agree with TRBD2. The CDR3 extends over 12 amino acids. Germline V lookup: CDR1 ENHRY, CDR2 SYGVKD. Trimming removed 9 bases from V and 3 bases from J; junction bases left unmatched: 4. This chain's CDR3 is CAMVREEETQYF. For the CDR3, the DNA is TGTGCCATGGTACGGGAGGAAGAGACCCAGTACTTC.

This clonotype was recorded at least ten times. This CDR3 is CASSSGLAGVQDTQYF. CDR3 DNA sequence: TGTGCCAGCAGCTCGGGACTAGCGGGGGTCCAAGATACGCAGTATTTT. The V gene is TRBV5-8, the J gene TRBJ2-3; the match to TRBD2 covers 14 bases. Germline CDR1 SGHTS, CDR2 YDEGEE. The CDR3 runs to 16 residues. The V and J ends lost 3 bases and 5 bases, in that order; junction bases with no gene match: 5.